This TCR beta chain was identified in a study of response to subunit inactivated influenza vaccine. Germline V gene data show CDR1 as MNHEY and CDR2 as SMNVEV (reference sequence). J lost 0 bases, V lost 8 bases, and 6 bases had no gene match. CDR3 length: 15 amino acids. One entry per CDR3 protein, called by TCRdb with MiXCR from the RT-PCR reads. The sample holds roughly 780,000 distinct CDR3 sequences, 15% to 20% seen once. This sequence was found in a man aged 50-60 years who received an inactivated influenza vaccine. The chain uses TRBV27 and TRBJ1-3; 8 bases agree with TRBD1. This specimen consisted of PBMCs from blood, obtained roughly 5 days after vaccination. Here the CDR3 DNA reads TGTGCCAGCTCCTCTACAGGGGGCTCTGGAAACACCATATATTTT. Its protein product is CASSSTGGSGNTIYF.